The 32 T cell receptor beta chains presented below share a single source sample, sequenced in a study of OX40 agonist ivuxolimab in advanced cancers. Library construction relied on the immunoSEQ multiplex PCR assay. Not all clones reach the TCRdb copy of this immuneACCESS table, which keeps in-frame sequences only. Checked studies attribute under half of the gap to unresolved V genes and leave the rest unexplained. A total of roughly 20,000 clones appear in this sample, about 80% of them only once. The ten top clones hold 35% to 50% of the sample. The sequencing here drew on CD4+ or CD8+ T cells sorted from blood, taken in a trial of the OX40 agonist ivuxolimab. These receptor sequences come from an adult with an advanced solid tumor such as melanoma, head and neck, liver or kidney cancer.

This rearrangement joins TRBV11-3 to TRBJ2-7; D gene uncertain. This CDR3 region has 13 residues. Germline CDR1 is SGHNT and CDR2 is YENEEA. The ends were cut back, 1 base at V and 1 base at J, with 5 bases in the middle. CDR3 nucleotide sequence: TGTGCCAGCAGCTTAGGGCAGTCCTACGAGCAGTACTTC. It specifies CASSLGQSYEQYF.

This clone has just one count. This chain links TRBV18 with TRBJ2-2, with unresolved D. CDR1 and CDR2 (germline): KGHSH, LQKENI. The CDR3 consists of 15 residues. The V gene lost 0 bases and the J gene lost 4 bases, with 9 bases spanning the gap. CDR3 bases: TGTGCCAGCTCACCACCCCTAGTAGGCACCGGGGAGCTGTTTTTT. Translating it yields CASSPPLVGTGELFF.

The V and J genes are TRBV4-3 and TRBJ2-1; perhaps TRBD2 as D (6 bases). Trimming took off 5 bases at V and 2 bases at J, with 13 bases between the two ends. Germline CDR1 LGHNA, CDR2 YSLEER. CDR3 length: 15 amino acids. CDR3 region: CASSIQRVAYNEQFF. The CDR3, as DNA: TGCGCCAGCAGCATCCAGCGGGTGGCCTACAATGAGCAGTTCTTC.

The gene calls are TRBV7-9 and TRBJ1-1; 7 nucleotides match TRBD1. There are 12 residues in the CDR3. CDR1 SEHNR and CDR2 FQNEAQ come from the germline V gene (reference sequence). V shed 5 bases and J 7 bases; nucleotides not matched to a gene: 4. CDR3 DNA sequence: TGTGCCAGCAGCACCAACAGGGGTGAAGCTTTCTTT. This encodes CASSTNRGEAFF.

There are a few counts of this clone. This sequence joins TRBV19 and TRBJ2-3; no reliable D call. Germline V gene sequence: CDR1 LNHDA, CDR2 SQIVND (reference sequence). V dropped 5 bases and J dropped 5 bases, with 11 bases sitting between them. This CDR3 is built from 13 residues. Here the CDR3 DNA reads TGTGCCAGTAGTCTCATCACGGGAGATACGCAGTATTTT. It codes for CASSLITGDTQYF.

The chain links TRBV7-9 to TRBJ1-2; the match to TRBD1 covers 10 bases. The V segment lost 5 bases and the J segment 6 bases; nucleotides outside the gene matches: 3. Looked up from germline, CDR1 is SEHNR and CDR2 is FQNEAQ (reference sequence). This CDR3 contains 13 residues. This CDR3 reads CASSMGQGNGYTF. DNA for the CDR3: TGTGCCAGCAGCATGGGACAGGGGAATGGCTACACCTTC.

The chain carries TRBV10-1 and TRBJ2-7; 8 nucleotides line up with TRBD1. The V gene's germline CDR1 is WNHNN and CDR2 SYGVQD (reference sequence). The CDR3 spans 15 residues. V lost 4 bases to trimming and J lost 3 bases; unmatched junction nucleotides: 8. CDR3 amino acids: CASSARTGLDYEQYF. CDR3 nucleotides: TGCGCCAGCAGTGCAAGGACAGGGCTTGACTACGAGCAGTACTTC.

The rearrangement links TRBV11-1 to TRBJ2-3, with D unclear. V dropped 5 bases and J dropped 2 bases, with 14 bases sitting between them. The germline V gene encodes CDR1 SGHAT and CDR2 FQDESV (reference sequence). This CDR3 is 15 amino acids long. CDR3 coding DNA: TGTGCCAGCAGCCCCCCAGACCTATCCACAGATACGCAGTATTTT. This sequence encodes CASSPPDLSTDTQYF.

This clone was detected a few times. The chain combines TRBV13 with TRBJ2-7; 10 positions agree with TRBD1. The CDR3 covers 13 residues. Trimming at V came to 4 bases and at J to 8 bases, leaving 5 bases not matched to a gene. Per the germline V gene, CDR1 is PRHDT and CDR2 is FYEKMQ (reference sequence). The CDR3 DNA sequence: TGTGCCAGCAGCTCCGGGGACAGGGGTAAGCAGTACTTC. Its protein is CASSSGDRGKQYF.

As DNA, the CDR3 is TGTGCCAGCAGCTTGGGCCGGACCTCCTACGAGCAGTACTTC. Its protein product is CASSLGRTSYEQYF. This chain joins TRBV5-4 and TRBJ2-5, with D uncertain. The J call may be faulty, since TRBJ2-7 better matches the DNA end. CDR3 length equals 14 residues. The V gene's germline CDR1 is SGHNT and CDR2 YYREEE (reference sequence).

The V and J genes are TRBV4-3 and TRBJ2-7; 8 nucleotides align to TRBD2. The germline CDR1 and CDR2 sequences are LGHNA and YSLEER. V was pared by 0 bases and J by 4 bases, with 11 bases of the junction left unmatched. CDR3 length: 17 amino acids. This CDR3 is CASSQDEAGVGSYEQYF. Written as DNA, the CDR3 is TGCGCCAGCAGCCAAGATGAAGCGGGAGTCGGCAGTTACGAGCAGTACTTC.

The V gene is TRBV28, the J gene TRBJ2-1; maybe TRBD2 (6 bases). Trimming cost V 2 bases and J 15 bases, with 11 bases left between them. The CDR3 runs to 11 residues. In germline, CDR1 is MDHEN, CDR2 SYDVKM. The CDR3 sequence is CASSLGGSAFF. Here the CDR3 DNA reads TGTGCCAGCAGTTTAGGAGGGAGTGCGTTCTTC.

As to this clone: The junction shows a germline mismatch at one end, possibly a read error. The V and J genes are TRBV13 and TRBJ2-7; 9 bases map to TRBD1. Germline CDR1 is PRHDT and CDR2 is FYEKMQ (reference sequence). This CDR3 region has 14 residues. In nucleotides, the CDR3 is TGTGCCAGCAGCTTGGGACAGGGCTCCCACGAGCAGTACTTC. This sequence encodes CASSLGQGSHEQYF.

CDR3 sequence: CASTLNRAHEQYF. CDR3 in DNA: TGTGCCAGTACCCTTAACAGGGCGCACGAGCAGTACTTC. This chain joins TRBV7-9 and TRBJ2-7; a possible D gene is TRBD1 (6 bases). V lost 9 bases and J lost 5, with 17 bases in between. Germline-derived CDR1 and CDR2 are SEHNR and FQNEAQ (reference sequence). The CDR3 length is 13 residues.

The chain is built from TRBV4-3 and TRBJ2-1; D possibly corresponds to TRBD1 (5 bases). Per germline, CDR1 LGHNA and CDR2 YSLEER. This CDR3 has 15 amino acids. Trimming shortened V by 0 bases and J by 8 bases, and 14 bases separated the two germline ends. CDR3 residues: CASSQDRSRVYEQFF. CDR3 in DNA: TGCGCCAGCAGCCAAGATCGATCCAGGGTCTATGAGCAGTTCTTC.

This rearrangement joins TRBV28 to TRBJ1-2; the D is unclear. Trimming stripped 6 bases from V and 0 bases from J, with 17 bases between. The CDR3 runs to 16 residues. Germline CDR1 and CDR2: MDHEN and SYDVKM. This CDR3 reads CASRRSFRLTNYGYTF. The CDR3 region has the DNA TGTGCCAGCAGGAGGAGTTTTCGACTTACTAACTATGGCTACACCTTC.

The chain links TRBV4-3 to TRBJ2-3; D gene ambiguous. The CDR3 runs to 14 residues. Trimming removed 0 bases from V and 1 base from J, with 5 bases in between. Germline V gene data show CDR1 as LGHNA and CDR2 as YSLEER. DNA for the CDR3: TGCGCCAGCAGCCAAGATCGGGGCACAGATACGCAGTATTTT. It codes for CASSQDRGTDTQYF.

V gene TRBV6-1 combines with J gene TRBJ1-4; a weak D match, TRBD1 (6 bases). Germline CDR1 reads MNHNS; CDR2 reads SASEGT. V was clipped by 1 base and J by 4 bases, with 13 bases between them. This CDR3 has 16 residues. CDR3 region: CASSEDLQGYNEKLFF. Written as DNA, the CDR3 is TGTGCCAGCAGTGAAGATCTACAGGGATATAATGAAAAACTGTTTTTT.

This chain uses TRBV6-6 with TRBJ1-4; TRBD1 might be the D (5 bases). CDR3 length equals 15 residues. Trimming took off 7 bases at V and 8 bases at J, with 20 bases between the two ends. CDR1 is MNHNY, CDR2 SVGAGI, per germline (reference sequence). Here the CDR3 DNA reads TGTGCCAGCACCGGGACTAGCGGGAGGGTGGAAAAACTGTTTTTT. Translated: CASTGTSGRVEKLFF.

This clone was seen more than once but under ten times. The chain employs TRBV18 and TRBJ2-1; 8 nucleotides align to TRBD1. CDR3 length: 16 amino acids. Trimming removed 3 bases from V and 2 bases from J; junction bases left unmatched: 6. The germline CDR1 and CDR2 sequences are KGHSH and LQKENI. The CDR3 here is CASSPPGTGAYNEQFF. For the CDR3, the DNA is TGTGCCAGCTCACCGCCCGGGACAGGAGCCTACAATGAGCAGTTCTTC.

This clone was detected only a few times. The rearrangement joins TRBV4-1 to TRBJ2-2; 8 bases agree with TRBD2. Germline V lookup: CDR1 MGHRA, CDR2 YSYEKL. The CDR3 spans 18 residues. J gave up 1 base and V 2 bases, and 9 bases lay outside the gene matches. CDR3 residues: CASSQFTGLAENTGELFF. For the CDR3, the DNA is TGCGCCAGCAGCCAATTCACCGGACTAGCTGAGAACACCGGGGAGCTGTTTTTT.

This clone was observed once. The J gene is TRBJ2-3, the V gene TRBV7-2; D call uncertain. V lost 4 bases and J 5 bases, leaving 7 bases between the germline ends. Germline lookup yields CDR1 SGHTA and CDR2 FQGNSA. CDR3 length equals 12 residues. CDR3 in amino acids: CASSWTVDTQYF. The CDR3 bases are TGTGCCAGCAGCTGGACCGTAGATACGCAGTATTTT.

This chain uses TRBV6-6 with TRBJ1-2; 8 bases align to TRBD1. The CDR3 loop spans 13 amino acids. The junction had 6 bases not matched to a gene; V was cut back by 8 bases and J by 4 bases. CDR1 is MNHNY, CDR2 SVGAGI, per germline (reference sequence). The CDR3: CASQGALSYGYTF. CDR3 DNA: TGTGCCAGCCAGGGGGCGCTTTCCTATGGCTACACCTTC.

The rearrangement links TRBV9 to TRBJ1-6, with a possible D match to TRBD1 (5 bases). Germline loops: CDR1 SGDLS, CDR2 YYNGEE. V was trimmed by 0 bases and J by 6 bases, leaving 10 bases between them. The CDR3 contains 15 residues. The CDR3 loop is CASSVARDGNSPLHF. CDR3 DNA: TGTGCCAGCAGCGTAGCTCGGGACGGTAATTCACCCCTCCACTTT.

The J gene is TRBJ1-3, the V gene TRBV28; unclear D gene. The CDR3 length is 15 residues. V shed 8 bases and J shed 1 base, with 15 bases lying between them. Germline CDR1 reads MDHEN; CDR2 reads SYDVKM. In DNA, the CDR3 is TGTGCCAGCTTTCCGGACCCGGGGTCTGGAAACACCATATATTTT. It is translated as CASFPDPGSGNTIYF.

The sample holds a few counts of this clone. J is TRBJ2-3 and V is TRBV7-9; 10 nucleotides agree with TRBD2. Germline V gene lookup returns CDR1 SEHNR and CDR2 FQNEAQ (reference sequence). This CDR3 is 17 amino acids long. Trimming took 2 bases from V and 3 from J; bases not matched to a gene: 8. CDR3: CASSLTSGMWETDTQYF. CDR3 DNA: TGTGCCAGCAGCTTAACTAGCGGGATGTGGGAGACAGATACGCAGTATTTT.

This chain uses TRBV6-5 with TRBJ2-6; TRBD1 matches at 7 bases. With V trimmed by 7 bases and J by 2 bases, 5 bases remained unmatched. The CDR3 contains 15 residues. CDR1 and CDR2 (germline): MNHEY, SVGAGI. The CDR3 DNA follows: TGTGCCAGCATCGACAGGGCGGCTGGGGCCAACGTCCTGACTTTC. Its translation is CASIDRAAGANVLTF.

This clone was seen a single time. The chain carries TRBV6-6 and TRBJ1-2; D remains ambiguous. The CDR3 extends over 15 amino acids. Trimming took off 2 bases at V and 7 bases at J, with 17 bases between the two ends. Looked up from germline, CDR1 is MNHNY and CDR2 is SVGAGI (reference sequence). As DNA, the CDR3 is TGTGCCAGCAGTTACCCCGACGGGCCACGGATTGGCTACACCTTC. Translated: CASSYPDGPRIGYTF.

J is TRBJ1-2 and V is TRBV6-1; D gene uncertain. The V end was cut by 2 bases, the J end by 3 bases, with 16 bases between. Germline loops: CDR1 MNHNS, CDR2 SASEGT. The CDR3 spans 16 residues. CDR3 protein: CASSEFRLGRHYGYTF. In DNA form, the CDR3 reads TGTGCCAGCAGTGAATTTCGTCTGGGCAGACACTATGGCTACACCTTC.

The CDR3 sequence is CASSEDRGGSSYEQYF. The CDR3 coding sequence is TGTGCCAGCAGCGAGGATCGGGGAGGTAGCTCCTACGAGCAGTACTTC. The J gene is TRBJ2-7, the V gene TRBV9; possible D gene TRBD2, 6 bases. The CDR3 has 16 amino acids. Trimming cost V 3 bases and J 0 bases, with 16 bases left between them. Germline-derived CDR1 and CDR2 are SGDLS and YYNGEE.

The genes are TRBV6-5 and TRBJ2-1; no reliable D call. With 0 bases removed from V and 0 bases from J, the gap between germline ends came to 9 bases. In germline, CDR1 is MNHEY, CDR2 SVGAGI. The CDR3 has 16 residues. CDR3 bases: TGTGCCAGCAGTTACTCGAGCGCCAGCTCCTACAATGAGCAGTTCTTC. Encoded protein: CASSYSSASSYNEQFF.

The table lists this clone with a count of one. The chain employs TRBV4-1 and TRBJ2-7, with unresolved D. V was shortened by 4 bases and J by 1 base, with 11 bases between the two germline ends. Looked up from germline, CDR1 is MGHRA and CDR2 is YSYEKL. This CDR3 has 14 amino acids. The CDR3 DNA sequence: TGCGCCAGCAGCCTAGCCAAGGGATCCTACGAGCAGTACTTC. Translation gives CASSLAKGSYEQYF.